This T cell receptor beta chain was obtained from a study of Ad26.COV2.S vaccination and SARS-CoV-2 variants. The treatment denotes: roughly 18 received Ad26.COV2.S at low or high dose, single or two shots; several received placebo; per-sample allocation not given. Collection of samples fell on day 63 after the first vaccine or placebo injection. The CDR3 consists of 13 residues. Germline-derived CDR1 and CDR2 are GTSNPN and SVGIG (reference sequence). Trimming shortened V by 3 bases and J by 6 bases, and 12 bases separated the two germline ends. Repertoires were generated with immunoSEQ multiplex PCR, while TCRdb's copy carries only in-frame clones and drops some. Of under 250,000 clones in the sample, around nine tenths were seen once.

The sample here was peripheral blood, taken in a trial of Ad26.COV2.S vaccine versus placebo. The TCR was taken from a person aged 18-65 years who received the Ad26.COV2.S COVID-19 vaccine or a placebo. V is TRBV30 and J is TRBJ2-1, with a tentative D call TRBD2 (5 bases). The CDR3 protein is CAWRGLAGNEQFF. The CDR3 DNA is TGTGCCTGGAGGGGTCTAGCAGGCAATGAGCAGTTCTTC.